This is a list of T cell receptor beta chains from one sample in a study of low-dose radiotherapy and immunotherapy resistance in tumors. Using its own MiXCR run on the reads, TCRdb lists one record per CDR3 protein. The sample gives just over 90,000 distinct CDR3 sequences, around 20% of which show up once; 9.5% to 15% is in the top ten. Specimen: PBMCs, collected after low-dose radiotherapy plus immunotherapy. These receptors were collected from a female donor with ovarian cancer. CDR3s include the opening cysteine and the closing phenylalanine or tryptophan. The D gene is left open where the match is weak. Some rows mark clone size as missing; the rest say once, few, many or name a class of expanded clone.

size,V,J,D,CDR3,DNA
many,TRBV7-3,TRBJ2-1,TRBD2,CASSLGGEKYNEQFF,TGTGCCAGCAGCTTAGGGGGGGAAAAATACAATGAGCAGTTCTTC
many,TRBV13,TRBJ2-7,-,CASSQGPLGSYEQYF,TGTGCCAGCAGCCAGGGACCCCTAGGCTCCTACGAGCAGTACTTC
many,TRBV7-2,TRBJ1-2,-,CASSFGRENYGYTF,TGTGCCAGCAGCTTCGGCAGGGAGAACTATGGCTACACCTTC
few,TRBV12-3/TRBV12-4,TRBJ2-1,TRBD2,CAVLTSGRVLYNEQFF,TGTGCCGTTTTGACTAGCGGGAGGGTCCTTTACAATGAGCAGTTCTTC
-,TRBV5-8,TRBJ2-1,-,CASSIYLCSVDLGSSYNEQFF,-
many,TRBV2,TRBJ2-5,-,CASSPPGNQETQYF,TGTGCCAGCAGCCCACCCGGGAACCAAGAGACCCAGTACTTC
-,TRBV6-6,TRBJ1-2,-,CASSYQGSNYGYTF,TGTGCCAGCAGTTACCAGGGATCGAACTATGGCTACACCTTC
-,TRBV7-2,TRBJ2-3,-,CASGPWGTDTQYF,TGTGCCAGCGGACCCTGGGGGACAGATACGCAGTATTTT
many,TRBV29-1,TRBJ1-2,TRBD1,CSVRTGMGYTF,TGCAGCGTACGGACAGGGATGGGCTACACCTTC
many,TRBV11-3,TRBJ2-1,-,CASSLSLGVGEQFF,TGTGCCAGCAGCTTATCCTTAGGGGTAGGTGAGCAGTTCTTC
-,TRBV5-1,TRBJ2-3,TRBD1,CASSIQGDRATDTQYF,TGCGCCAGCAGCATACAGGGGGATAGGGCCACAGATACGCAGTATTTT
many,TRBV12-5,TRBJ2-1,-,CASGLKRERDEQFF,TGTGCTAGTGGTTTGAAACGGGAGCGGGATGAGCAGTTCTTC
many,TRBV28,TRBJ1-4,TRBD1,CASSQGQPNEKLFF,TGTGCCAGCAGCCAGGGACAGCCTAATGAAAAACTGTTTTTT
many,TRBV2,TRBJ1-3,-,CASSEEGQGYTIYF,TGTGCCAGCAGTGAAGAGGGGCAGGGATACACCATATATTTT
many,TRBV5-1,TRBJ2-2,-,CASSPIRGDTGELFF,TGCGCCAGCAGCCCAATCAGGGGAGACACCGGGGAGCTGTTTTTT
many,TRBV3-1,TRBJ1-2,-,CASSQPRGSGYTF,TGTGCCAGCAGCCAGCCTAGGGGGTCTGGCTACACCTTC
many,TRBV29-1,TRBJ2-3,-,CSVAEGIDTQYF,TGCAGCGTTGCCGAGGGGATAGATACGCAGTATTTT
many,TRBV6-2/TRBV6-3,TRBJ2-1,TRBD2,CASSQTLAGAYNEQFF,TGTGCCAGCAGCCAGACTTTAGCGGGAGCCTACAATGAGCAGTTCTTC
many,TRBV2,TRBJ2-4,-,CASSAPPVGAKNIQYF,TGTGCCAGCAGTGCCCCCCCAGTGGGGGCCAAAAACATTCAGTACTTC
-,TRBV9,TRBJ2-2,-,CASSFTGSRLNGELFF,TGTGCCAGCAGCTTTACCGGGTCACGGCTCAACGGGGAGCTGTTTTTT
many,TRBV2,TRBJ2-2,-,CASSDPGGAGTGELFF,TGTGCCAGCAGTGACCCTGGGGGGGCCGGCACCGGGGAGCTGTTTTTT
-,TRBV3-1,TRBJ2-3,-,CASSQARGLGDTQYF,TGTGCCAGCAGCCAAGCCCGGGGATTGGGAGATACGCAGTATTTT
-,TRBV20-1,TRBJ2-5,-,CSTLPLARVRQETQYF,TGCAGTACACTTCCCCTAGCGAGAGTTCGGCAAGAGACCCAGTACTTC
many,TRBV7-9,TRBJ1-5,TRBD1,CASSPTGAGGQPQHF,TGTGCCAGCAGCCCCACAGGGGCGGGGGGTCAGCCCCAGCATTTT
many,TRBV7-6,TRBJ2-2,-,CASSLGGGILGSSSTGELFF,TGTGCCAGCAGCTTAGGTGGAGGGATATTGGGCAGTTCCAGTACCGGGGAGCTGTTTTTT
-,TRBV5-3,TRBJ2-1,TRBD1,CASRSGGGPNNEQFF,TGTGCCAGCAGGTCAGGGGGCGGGCCTAACAATGAGCAGTTCTTC
many,TRBV5-4,TRBJ2-2,TRBD1,CASSTGQGRTGELFF,TGTGCCAGCAGCACGGGACAGGGCCGAACCGGGGAGCTGTTTTTT
many,TRBV2,TRBJ2-6,TRBD1,CASSEFMGPGGSGANVLTF,TGTGCCAGCAGTGAATTCATGGGGCCAGGGGGCTCTGGGGCCAACGTCCTGACTTTC
many,TRBV25-1,TRBJ1-1,-,CASSGYRDTEAFF,TGTGCCAGCAGTGGCTACAGAGACACTGAAGCTTTCTTT
many,TRBV27,TRBJ1-1,-,CASSLLTGPLHTEAFF,TGTGCCAGCAGTTTGTTAACGGGGCCCCTGCACACTGAAGCTTTCTTT
many,TRBV14,TRBJ1-6,TRBD1,CASSPAGQGNSPLHF,TGTGCCAGCAGCCCTGCGGGACAGGGGAATTCACCCCTCCACTTT
many,TRBV20-1,TRBJ2-7,-,CSARGATGQTF,TGCAGTGCTAGAGGAGCTACGGGACAAACCTTC